This section outlines one T cell receptor beta chain sequence together with its context. Its target is unknown. Only in-frame clones appear in the TCRdb table, and some are missing; sequencing was by immunoSEQ multiplex PCR. The data hold about 130,000 clones, with roughly 95% observed a single time. This sample was included in a study of cytomegalovirus exposure and HLA in healthy donors. Study-wide background: The roughly 120 validation repertoires were reported in a later analysis to have been generated on the same platform as the 666 first-cohort repertoires. Study results and limitations: The study flagged 150 to 200 TCR beta chains as cytomegalovirus-associated.

Germline trimming cut 1 base from V and 4 bases from J; bases unmatched to any gene: 3. In germline, CDR1 is SGHTA, CDR2 FQGNSA. The CDR3 has 14 amino acids. The source material was PBMCs. V usage is TRBV7-2 and J usage is TRBJ2-7; 8 nucleotides line up with TRBD2. This sequence was found in a man between 18 and 29 years old in good health and CMV-seronegative. CDR3 in amino acids: CASSLVTSGYEQYF. CDR3 nucleotide sequence: TGTGCCAGCAGCTTAGTTACTAGCGGTTACGAGCAGTACTTC.